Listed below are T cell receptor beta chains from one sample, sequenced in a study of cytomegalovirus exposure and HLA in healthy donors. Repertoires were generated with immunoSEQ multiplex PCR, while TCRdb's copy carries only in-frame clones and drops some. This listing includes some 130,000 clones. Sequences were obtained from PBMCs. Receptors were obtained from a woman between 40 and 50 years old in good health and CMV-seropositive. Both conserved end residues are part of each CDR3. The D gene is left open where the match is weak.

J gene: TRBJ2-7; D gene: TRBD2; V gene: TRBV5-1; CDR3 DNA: TGCGCCAGCAGCTGGACTAGCGGGAGTTCCTACGAGCAGTACTTC; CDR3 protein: CASSWTSGSSYEQYF
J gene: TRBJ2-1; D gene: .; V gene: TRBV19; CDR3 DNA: TGTGCCAGCGGGAGGGGGACAGGGATTTACAATGAGCAGTTCTTC; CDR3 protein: CASGRGTGIYNEQFF
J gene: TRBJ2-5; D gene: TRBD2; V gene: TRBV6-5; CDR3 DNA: TGTGCCAGCAGCCCCGGGAGGGTCGGAGAGACCCAGTACTTC; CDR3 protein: CASSPGRVGETQYF
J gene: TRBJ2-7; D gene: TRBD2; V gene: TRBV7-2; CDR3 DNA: TGTGCCAGCAAATCACTAGCGGAGTCCCCCTACGAGCAGTACTTC; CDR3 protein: CASKSLAESPYEQYF
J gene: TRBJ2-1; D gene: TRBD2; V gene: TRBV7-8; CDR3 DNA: TGTGCCAGCAGCTCTTCTAGCGGGATATACAATGAGCAGTTCTTC; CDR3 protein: CASSSSSGIYNEQFF
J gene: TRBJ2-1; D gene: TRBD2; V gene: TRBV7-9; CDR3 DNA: TGTGCCAGCAGCCCAGCGGGACCCTACAATGAGCAGTTCTTC; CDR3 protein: CASSPAGPYNEQFF
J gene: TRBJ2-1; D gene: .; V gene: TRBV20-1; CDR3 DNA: TGCAGTGCGGTCCTCGAGGTGGAGCAGTTCTTC; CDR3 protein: CSAVLEVEQFF
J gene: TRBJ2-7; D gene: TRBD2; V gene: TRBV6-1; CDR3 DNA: TGTGCCAGCAGTGAGCGCGGGAGGGCCCTCGACGAGCAGTACTTC; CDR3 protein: CASSERGRALDEQYF
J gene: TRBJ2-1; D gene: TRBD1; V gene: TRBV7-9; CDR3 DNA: TGTGCCAGCAGCTTACTCTCAGGGGGCGGGAATCCCAATGAGCAGTTCTTC; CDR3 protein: CASSLLSGGGNPNEQFF
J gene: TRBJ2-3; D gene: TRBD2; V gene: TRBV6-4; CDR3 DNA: TGTGCCAGCAGTGGACTAGCGGGAGGCACAGATACGCAGTATTTT; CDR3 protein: CASSGLAGGTDTQYF
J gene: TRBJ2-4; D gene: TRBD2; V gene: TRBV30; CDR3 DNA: TGTGCCTGGAGTGTAGCGGGAGAGGGCATTCGAGGCATTCAGTACTTC; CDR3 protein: CAWSVAGEGIRGIQYF
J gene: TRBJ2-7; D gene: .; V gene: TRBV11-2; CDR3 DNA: TGTGCCAGCAGCCGTGAGAGGGGGGGGGAGCAGTACTTC; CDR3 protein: CASSRERGGEQYF
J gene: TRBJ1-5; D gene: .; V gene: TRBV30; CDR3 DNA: TGTGCCTGGAAAGGGGCCGAGCAATGGACCCAGCATTTT; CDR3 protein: CAWKGAEQWTQHF
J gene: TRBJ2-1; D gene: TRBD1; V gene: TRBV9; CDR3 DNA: TGTGCCAGCAGCGTAGGGACAGGGAGGTTCCATGAGCAGTTCTTC; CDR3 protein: CASSVGTGRFHEQFF
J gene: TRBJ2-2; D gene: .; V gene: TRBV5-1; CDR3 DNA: TGCGCCAGCAGCTGGGGGGGCTCGAACACCGGGGAGCTGTTTTTT; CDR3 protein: CASSWGGSNTGELFF
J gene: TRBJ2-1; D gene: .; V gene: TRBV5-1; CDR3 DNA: TGCGCCAGCAGCTTGGTAGCTCTTAGGGGGAATGAGCAGTTCTTC; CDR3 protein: CASSLVALRGNEQFF
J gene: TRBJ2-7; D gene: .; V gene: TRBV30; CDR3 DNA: TGTGCCTGGGCTCAGGGTACCTACGAGCAGTACTTC; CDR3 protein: CAWAQGTYEQYF
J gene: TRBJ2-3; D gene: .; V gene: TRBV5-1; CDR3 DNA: TGCGCCAGCAGCCCCCCTCTCGGTGGCACAGATACGCAGTATTTT; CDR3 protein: CASSPPLGGTDTQYF
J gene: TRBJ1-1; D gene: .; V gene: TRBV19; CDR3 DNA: TGTGCCAGCAGTATACTTTGGAGGCCTTGGTCGAACACTGAAGCTTTCTTT; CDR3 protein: CASSILWRPWSNTEAFF
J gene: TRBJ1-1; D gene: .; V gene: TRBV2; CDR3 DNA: TGTGCCAGCAGTGAAGTTAACGGAGGAAACACTGAAGCTTTCTTT; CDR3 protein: CASSEVNGGNTEAFF
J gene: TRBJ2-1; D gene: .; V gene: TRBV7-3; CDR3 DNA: TGTGCCAGCAGCTCGGGACACCCTCCCTCCTACAATGAGCAGTTCTTC; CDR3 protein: CASSSGHPPSYNEQFF
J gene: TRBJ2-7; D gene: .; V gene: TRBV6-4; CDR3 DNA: TGTGCCAGCAGGCAGGGTCGAAAAGAGCAGTACTTC; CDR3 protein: CASRQGRKEQYF
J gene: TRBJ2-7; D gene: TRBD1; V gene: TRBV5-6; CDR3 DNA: TGTGCCAGCAGCAGAACAGGGGGCTCCTACGAGCAGTACTTC; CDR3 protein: CASSRTGGSYEQYF
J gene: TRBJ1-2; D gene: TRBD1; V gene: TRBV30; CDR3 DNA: TGTGCCGGTGACAGGGGGCTTAAAGGCTACACCTTC; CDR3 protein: CAGDRGLKGYTF
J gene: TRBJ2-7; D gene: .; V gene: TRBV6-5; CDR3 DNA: TGTGCCAGCAGTTCCCCGGGGTCAAGCACCTACGAGCAGTACTTC; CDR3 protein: CASSSPGSSTYEQYF
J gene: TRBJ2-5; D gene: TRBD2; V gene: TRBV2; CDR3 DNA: TGTGCCAGCAGTGCTGAGGTAGCGGGACGGTTAGAGACCCAGTACTTC; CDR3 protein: CASSAEVAGRLETQYF
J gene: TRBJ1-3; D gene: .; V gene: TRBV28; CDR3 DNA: TGTGCCAGCAGTTTCCCCACAGGCTCTGGAAACACCATATATTTT; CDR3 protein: CASSFPTGSGNTIYF
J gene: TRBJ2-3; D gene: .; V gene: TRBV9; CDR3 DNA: TGTGCCAGCAGCGTAGGTTTGGGAGGTTATGTGGCCACAGATACGCAGTATTTT; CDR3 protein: CASSVGLGGYVATDTQYF
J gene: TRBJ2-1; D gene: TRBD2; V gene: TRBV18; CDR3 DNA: TGTGCCAGCTCACCACCAGCTAGCGGGCTTAATGAGCAGTTCTTC; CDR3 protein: CASSPPASGLNEQFF
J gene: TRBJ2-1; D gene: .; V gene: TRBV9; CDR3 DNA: TGTGCCAGCAGCGTAAGTAGTAGAGACAATGAGCAGTTCTTC; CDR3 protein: CASSVSSRDNEQFF
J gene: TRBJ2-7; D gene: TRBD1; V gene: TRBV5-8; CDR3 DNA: TGTGCCAGCAGCTGGGGGGGACAGGGCAGGGTGCAGTACTTC; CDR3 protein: CASSWGGQGRVQYF
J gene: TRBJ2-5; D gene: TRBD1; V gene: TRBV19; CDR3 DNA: TGTGCCAGTGCTTTGGACAGGAGAGGGACCCAGTACTTC; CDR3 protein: CASALDRRGTQYF
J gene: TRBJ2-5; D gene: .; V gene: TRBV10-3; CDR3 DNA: TGTGCCATCAGTGTACAGGGTTCCCAAGAGACCCAGTACTTC; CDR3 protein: CAISVQGSQETQYF